Presented here are 32 T cell receptor beta chains from one specimen sequenced in a study of blood T cell repertoires in COVID-19 (dated by TCRdb to between 2020 and 2021). The method was the immunoSEQ multiplex PCR assay. Drawn from immuneACCESS, this table holds only the in-frame rearrangements with V and J called that TCRdb kept. Clones are partly lost; checked studies trace under half to an unresolved V gene and leave the rest unexplained. Here the sample has some 350,000 clones; 83% occur a single time. The ten largest make up approximately 3% of the sample. Sequenced input: peripheral blood. These receptors all stem from a man between 25 and 39 years old with active or convalescent COVID-19.

The chain uses TRBV11-1 and TRBJ1-2; the match to TRBD1 covers 8 bases. The CDR3 is 15 amino acids. Trimming removed 0 bases from V and 5 bases from J; junction bases left unmatched: 5. Germline V gene data show CDR1 as SGHAT and CDR2 as FQDESV (reference sequence). Written as DNA, the CDR3 is TGTGCCAGCAGCTTAGCGAACAGGGGGATGTATGGCTACACCTTC. The encoded protein is CASSLANRGMYGYTF. Full variable domain (remainder filled in from reference TRBV11-1 and TRBJ1-2): EAEVAQSPRYKITEKSQAVAFWCDPISGHATLYWYRQILGQGPELLVQFQDESVVDDSQLPKDRFSAERLKGVDSTLKIQPAELGDSAMYLCASSLANRGMYGYTFGSGTRLTVV.

This rearrangement joins TRBV18 to TRBJ1-3; weak D call: TRBD1 (6 bases). The CDR3 has 14 amino acids. From germline, CDR1 is KGHSH and CDR2 LQKENI. With 7 bases removed from V and 5 bases from J, the gap between germline ends came to 15 bases. The CDR3 DNA follows: TGTGCCAGCTTCTCCGGGACATTGAGAAACACCATATATTTT. It encodes CASFSGTLRNTIYF.

This clone has just one count. This chain uses TRBV12-5 with TRBJ2-1; D unclear. V lost 7 bases to trimming and J lost 3 bases, with 19 bases between them. The CDR3 sequence is 16 residues long. In germline, CDR1 is LGHNT, CDR2 FRNRAP. The CDR3: CASALFAATFYNEQFF. In DNA, the CDR3 is TGTGCTAGTGCCCTATTCGCGGCCACCTTCTACAATGAGCAGTTCTTC.

The chain links TRBV4-1 to TRBJ1-3, with D perhaps matching TRBD1 (5 bases). V was trimmed by 4 bases and J by 7 bases, leaving 11 bases between them. The CDR3 contains 13 residues. Germline values: CDR1 MGHRA, CDR2 YSYEKL. DNA of the CDR3: TGCGCCAGCAGCCGGAGTAACAGGAACACCATATATTTT. The encoded protein is CASSRSNRNTIYF.

This clone was recorded once. The V gene is TRBV28, the J gene TRBJ1-1; 10 bases line up with TRBD1. Trimming removed 0 bases from V and 2 bases from J; junction bases left unmatched: 3. This CDR3 is 16 amino acids long. Germline V gives CDR1 MDHEN, CDR2 SYDVKM. CDR3 bases: TGTGCCAGCAGTTTATGGGGACAGGGGACCAACACTGAAGCTTTCTTT. It translates to CASSLWGQGTNTEAFF.

The genes are TRBV7-9 and TRBJ1-3; no clear D gene. Germline CDR1 and CDR2: SEHNR and FQNEAQ (reference sequence). The CDR3 extends over 14 amino acids. V was cut by 7 bases and J by 3 bases, with 13 bases left in between. This CDR3 reads CASTPIRSGNTIYF. The CDR3 bases are TGTGCCAGCACCCCCATAAGGAGTGGAAACACCATATATTTT.

The rearrangement uses TRBV6-4 and TRBJ2-7; D is possibly TRBD1 (6 bases). The CDR3 sequence is 15 residues long. Germline V lookup: CDR1 MRHNA, CDR2 SNTAGT. The ends were cut back, 6 bases at V and 4 bases at J, with 19 bases in the middle. The CDR3 DNA follows: TGTGCCAGCAGCCCGACAGGTCTTGGAGGTTACGAGCAGTACTTC. This gives the protein CASSPTGLGGYEQYF.

V gene TRBV5-6 combines with J gene TRBJ2-3; TRBD2 aligns across 9 bases. CDR1 SGHDT and CDR2 YYEEEE come from the germline V gene. J lost 10 bases, V lost 0 bases, and 9 bases had no gene match. The CDR3 has 15 residues. CDR3 nucleotide sequence: TGTGCCAGCAGCTTGGCCAGCGGGGGGACCCACGCGCAGTATTTT. Translation gives CASSLASGGTHAQYF.

The chain employs TRBV4-2 and TRBJ1-1; 8 bases agree with TRBD1. Germline V gene sequence: CDR1 LGHNA, CDR2 YNFKEQ. CDR3 length: 18 residues. After removal of 0 bases from V and 0 bases from J, the junction contained 9 bases not matched to a gene. The CDR3 coding sequence is TGTGCCAGCAGCCAAGATCCCCCCGGACAGGGAATGAACACTGAAGCTTTCTTT. It is translated as CASSQDPPGQGMNTEAFF.

The rearrangement links TRBV7-2 to TRBJ1-5; no clear D. Germline lookup yields CDR1 SGHTA and CDR2 FQGNSA. The V end was cut by 5 bases, the J end by 3 bases, with 5 bases between. This CDR3 has 12 amino acids. This CDR3 reads CASSPYNQPQHF. The CDR3 DNA reads as TGTGCCAGCAGCCCCTACAATCAGCCCCAGCATTTT.

The chain has TRBV7-9 and TRBJ2-7, with 7 bases fitting TRBD1. The CDR3 is 14 residues long. Germline V gene data show CDR1 as SEHNR and CDR2 as FQNEAQ (reference sequence). The V segment lost 5 bases and the J segment 3 bases; nucleotides outside the gene matches: 7. CDR3 amino acids: CASSPRQGRYEQYF. In nucleotides, the CDR3 is TGTGCCAGCAGCCCCCGACAGGGACGCTACGAGCAGTACTTC.

The genes are TRBV6-2 or TRBV6-3 and TRBJ2-7; 9 bases match TRBD1. After removal of 6 bases from V and 0 bases from J, the junction contained 12 bases not matched to a gene. The CDR3 has 17 amino acids. CDR1 is MNHEY and CDR2 is SVGEGT in the germline V gene. CDR3 in DNA: TGTGCCAGCAGCTTCACTCTGGGACAGGGATTCTCCTACGAGCAGTACTTC. Translated, it gives CASSFTLGQGFSYEQYF.

This chain uses TRBV28 with TRBJ2-2, with D perhaps matching TRBD2 (5 bases). Trimming stripped 8 bases from V and 5 bases from J, with 15 bases between. The CDR3 is 14 amino acids. Germline V gives CDR1 MDHEN, CDR2 SYDVKM. CDR3 DNA: TGTGCCAGCGAACTAGTGAGTGGGACCGGGGAGCTGTTTTTT. It is translated as CASELVSGTGELFF.

This chain connects TRBV11-2 to TRBJ1-1, with 10 nucleotides matching TRBD1. CDR3 length: 14 residues. Germline V gene sequence: CDR1 SGHAT, CDR2 FQNNGV. The V segment lost 4 bases and the J segment 3 bases; nucleotides outside the gene matches: 2. CDR3 sequence: CASSWTGGDTEAFF. Here the CDR3 DNA reads TGTGCCAGCAGCTGGACAGGGGGAGACACTGAAGCTTTCTTT.

The chain couples TRBV4-3 to TRBJ1-1; TRBD1 is a possible D gene (5 bases). This CDR3 spans 17 amino acids. The germline V and J ends were trimmed by 4 bases and 6 bases, with 24 bases remaining between them. CDR1 and CDR2 (germline): LGHNA, YSLEER. CDR3 protein: CASSPLGRALGGAEAFF. The CDR3 coding sequence is TGCGCCAGCAGCCCCCTGGGACGGGCCCTTGGGGGGGCTGAAGCTTTCTTT.

The chain uses TRBV27 and TRBJ2-1, with TRBD2 matching over 14 bases. V gave up 5 bases and J gave up 4 bases; unmatched junction bases: 4. The germline CDR1 and CDR2 sequences are MNHEY and SMNVEV (reference sequence). This CDR3 is built from 16 residues. The CDR3 region is CASSDRTSGRYNEQFF. The DNA for the CDR3 is TGTGCCAGCAGTGATCGGACTAGCGGGAGGTACAATGAGCAGTTCTTC.

This clone was detected ten times or more. Here the CDR3 reads CASSVSPEAFF. DNA of the CDR3: TGTGCCAGCAGCGTTAGTCCTGAAGCTTTCTTT. This chain connects TRBV9 to TRBJ1-1; no clear D. CDR1 and CDR2 from the germline V gene are SGDLS and YYNGEE. This CDR3 has 11 residues. The ends were cut back, 2 bases at V and 6 bases at J, with 5 bases in the middle. Full variable domain (rest looked up from reference TRBV9 and TRBJ1-1): DSGVTQTPKHLITATGQRVTLRCSPRSGDLSVYWYQQSLDQGLQFLIQYYNGEERAKGNILERFSAQQFPDLHSELNLSSLELGDSALYFCASSVSPEAFFGQGTRLTVV.

This rearrangement joins TRBV7-2 to TRBJ2-3, with 10 bases fitting TRBD2. Germline V gene data show CDR1 as SGHTA and CDR2 as FQGNSA. Trimming took 1 base from V and 4 from J; bases not matched to a gene: 5. The CDR3 contains 16 residues. CDR3 DNA: TGTGCCAGCAGCTTAGTCGGCCTAGCGGGGGCAGATACGCAGTATTTT. Amino acid sequence: CASSLVGLAGADTQYF.

The chain employs TRBV27 and TRBJ1-1; 11 bases map to TRBD1. Germline CDR1 reads MNHEY; CDR2 reads SMNVEV (reference sequence). This CDR3 has 17 residues. Trimming cost V 5 bases and J 5 bases; bases outside gene matches: 13. Here the CDR3 DNA reads TGTGCCAGCAGTCCCATCCCCGGGACAGGGGGGAGGACTGAAGCTTTCTTT. It specifies CASSPIPGTGGRTEAFF.

The rearrangement joins TRBV7-2 to TRBJ2-7; D might be TRBD2 (5 bases). The CDR3 extends over 14 amino acids. Between the trimmed V and J ends, which lost 3 bases and 0 bases, there was a span of 9 bases. Germline V gene sequence: CDR1 SGHTA, CDR2 FQGNSA. The CDR3 here is CASSLTGSSYEQYF. The DNA of the CDR3 is TGTGCCAGCAGCTTGACGGGGAGCTCCTACGAGCAGTACTTC.

This chain links TRBV6-5 with TRBJ1-2; TRBD1 matches at 9 bases. CDR3 length: 16 amino acids. Germline V gene data show CDR1 as MNHEY and CDR2 as SVGAGI. J gave up 5 bases and V 2 bases, and 9 bases lay outside the gene matches. The chain's CDR3 is CASSYERDRVLYGYTF. CDR3 DNA sequence: TGTGCCAGCAGTTACGAACGGGACAGGGTCCTTTATGGCTACACCTTC.

V is TRBV27 and J is TRBJ2-3, with D possibly being TRBD1 (5 bases). CDR3 length equals 16 residues. Germline values: CDR1 MNHEY, CDR2 SMNVEV (reference sequence). Trimming took off 2 bases at V and 0 bases at J, with 12 bases between the two ends. This chain's CDR3 is CASSLGIWGSTDTQYF. The CDR3 region has the DNA TGTGCCAGCAGTTTAGGGATTTGGGGCAGCACAGATACGCAGTATTTT.

The rearrangement uses TRBV10-3 and TRBJ2-2; TRBD1 might be the D (6 bases). V was shortened by 6 bases and J by 5 bases, with 22 bases between the two germline ends. CDR3 length: 17 residues. Per germline, CDR1 ENHRY and CDR2 SYGVKD. CDR3 sequence (DNA): TGTGCCATCAGGGGACAACCCAAGACCCCTTCGACCGGGGAGCTGTTTTTT. This encodes CAIRGQPKTPSTGELFF.

This clone was counted a single time. V and J are TRBV12-3 or TRBV12-4 and TRBJ2-3, with a tentative D call TRBD2 (6 bases). The CDR3 sequence is 13 residues long. The V end was cut by 3 bases, the J end by 4 bases, with 8 bases between. The CDR3 region has the DNA TGTGCCAGCAGTTTCGGGGGTGCAGATACGCAGTATTTT. Its protein is CASSFGGADTQYF.

V gene TRBV19 combines with J gene TRBJ2-1; 9 bases fit TRBD2. The CDR3 runs 14 residues. Trimming took 3 bases from V and 8 from J; bases not matched to a gene: 5. Germline CDR1 reads LNHDA; CDR2 reads SQIVND (reference sequence). Written as DNA, the CDR3 is TGTGCCAGTAGTATTGGCGGGGGGGCCCATGAGCAGTTCTTC. Translated: CASSIGGGAHEQFF. The entire variable domain, with the rest obtained from reference TRBV19 and TRBJ2-1, is as follows: DGGITQSPKYLFRKEGQNVTLSCEQNLNHDAMYWYRQDPGQGLRLIYYSQIVNDFQKGDIAEGYSVSREKKESFPLTVTSAQKNPTAFYLCASSIGGGAHEQFFGPGTRLTVL.

This clone was picked up many times. J is TRBJ2-7 and V is TRBV11-2; possible D gene TRBD1, 7 bases. Trimming took 1 base from V and 5 from J, leaving 18 bases between them. Germline V CDR1 and CDR2: SGHAT, FQNNGV. This CDR3 is 16 amino acids long. The CDR3, as DNA: TGTGCCAGCAGCTTAGGAGGAGGGGGCGAGGTAAACGAGCAGTACTTC. Protein product: CASSLGGGGEVNEQYF. Based on the CDR3 plus reference TRBV11-2 and TRBJ2-7, the full variable domain is EAGVAQSPRYKIIEKRQSVAFWCNPISGHATLYWYQQILGQGPKLLIQFQNNGVVDDSQLPKDRFSAERLKGVDSTLKIQPAKLEDSAVYLCASSLGGGGEVNEQYFGPGTRLTVT.

V gene TRBV9 combines with J gene TRBJ2-7; 8 bases line up with TRBD2. CDR1 and CDR2 (germline): SGDLS, YYNGEE. Trimming cost V 4 bases and J 1 base; bases outside gene matches: 4. This CDR3 has 14 residues. CDR3 sequence (DNA): TGTGCCAGCAGCCCGGGAGGGGAGTCCTACGAGCAGTACTTC. It yields the protein CASSPGGESYEQYF.

The J gene is TRBJ1-1, the V gene TRBV29-1, with D unclear. Germline-derived CDR1 and CDR2 are SQVTM and ANQGSEA. The V end was cut by 4 bases, the J end by 3 bases, with 21 bases between. The CDR3 contains 16 residues. CDR3 amino acids: CSVVGGIGSLYTEAFF. In nucleotides, the CDR3 is TGCAGCGTTGTAGGCGGGATAGGCTCGCTGTACACTGAAGCTTTCTTT.

The rearrangement links TRBV7-3 to TRBJ1-1, with 8 positions matching TRBD1. The CDR3 runs to 18 residues. CDR1 and CDR2 (germline): SGHTA, FQGTGA. The V segment lost 2 bases and the J segment 5 bases; nucleotides outside the gene matches: 16. The CDR3 nucleotides read TGTGCCAGCAGCTTAGTCCGCGGCAGGGGGCGGGAGGGTACTGAAGCTTTCTTT. Amino acid sequence: CASSLVRGRGREGTEAFF.

This chain connects TRBV9 to TRBJ1-2; 10 nucleotides align to TRBD1. Trimming at V came to 0 bases and at J to 5 bases, leaving 10 bases not matched to a gene. CDR1 is SGDLS, CDR2 YYNGEE, per germline. The CDR3 covers 17 residues. This chain's CDR3 is CASSVGPGTGVWYGYTF. For the CDR3, the DNA is TGTGCCAGCAGCGTAGGTCCCGGGACAGGGGTTTGGTATGGCTACACCTTC.

The table lists this clone with a count of one. The J gene is TRBJ1-3, the V gene TRBV20-1, with a tentative D call TRBD1 (5 bases). The CDR3 consists of 13 residues. V was trimmed by 3 bases and J by 7 bases, leaving 13 bases between them. The germline V gene encodes CDR1 DFQATT and CDR2 SNEGSKA (reference sequence). The CDR3 loop reads CSASQGSRNTIYF. CDR3 coding DNA: TGCAGTGCTAGTCAGGGCTCTCGGAACACCATATATTTT.

The CDR3 is CASSVEGLGEQFF. The DNA of the CDR3 is TGTGCCAGCAGCGTAGAGGGACTCGGTGAGCAGTTCTTC. The rearrangement uses TRBV9 and TRBJ2-1, with D possibly being TRBD2 (6 bases). The CDR3 runs to 13 residues. Germline V CDR1 and CDR2: SGDLS, YYNGEE. V was pared by 0 bases and J by 9 bases, with 10 bases between.